The rows below give T cell receptor beta chains drawn from one sample of a study of shared clonotypes between healthy human individuals. Assay: immunoSEQ multiplex PCR; the TCRdb copy retains only in-frame clones and omits some. Among roughly 1,100,000 clones listed, about 75% were seen once. The sample was memory CD4+ T cells sorted from blood. These receptors were obtained from a man younger than 35 in good health. Both conserved end residues are part of each CDR3. The D gene is left open where the match is weak. Only some rows state a clone size, as once, few, many or a class for expanded clones.

J	size	D	V	DNA	CDR3
TRBJ2-2	NA	NA	TRBV18	TGTGCCAGCTCACTTAATATCGGGAACACCGGGGAGCTGTTTTTT	CASSLNIGNTGELFF
TRBJ2-5	NA	TRBD1	TRBV5-1	TGCGCCAGCAGCCTGGGACAGTCCCTGGTCGGGACCCAGTACTTC	CASSLGQSLVGTQYF
TRBJ2-3	few	TRBD2	TRBV2	TGTGCCAGCAGGGGGACTAGCGGGTTTCTTAGCACAGATACGCAGTATTTT	CASRGTSGFLSTDTQYF
TRBJ2-7	NA	NA	TRBV5-1	TGCGCCAGCAGCTTGAGAGGGTCCGACGAGCAGTACTTC	CASSLRGSDEQYF
TRBJ1-2	few	TRBD1	TRBV11-2	TGTGCCAGCAGCCCGGACAGGCAGTATGGCTACACCTTC	CASSPDRQYGYTF
TRBJ1-1	NA	NA	TRBV6-6	TGTGCCAGCAGTTACAGCGGGGGGTTCACTGAAGCTTTCTTT	CASSYSGGFTEAFF
TRBJ1-4	NA	NA	TRBV11-1	TGTGCCAGCAGCTCCTCGGCCGTGGCAGCAACTAATGAAAAACTGTTTTTT	CASSSSAVAATNEKLFF
TRBJ2-3	NA	NA	TRBV19	TGTGCCAGTACCGAATGGCCGGGGGTCGCAGATACGCAGTATTTT	CASTEWPGVADTQYF
TRBJ2-3	NA	TRBD2	TRBV5-6	TGTGCCAGCAGCTTAATAGCGGGGGGTACAGATACGCAGTATTTT	CASSLIAGGTDTQYF
TRBJ2-7	NA	TRBD2	TRBV5-1	TGCGCCAGCAGCTTATCGGGACTAGCGTCTTACGAGCAGTACTTC	CASSLSGLASYEQYF
TRBJ1-4	NA	NA	TRBV19	TGTGCCAGTAGTACCGCAGGGAGAGAAAAACTGTTTTTT	CASSTAGREKLFF
TRBJ1-2	NA	TRBD1	TRBV30	TGTGCCTGGGCCCGGGACAGCGGGGCCTTC	CAWARDSGAF
TRBJ1-5	NA	TRBD1	TRBV27	TGTGCCAGCAGAAGACAGGGTTCCAATAGCAATCAGCCCCAGCATTTT	CASRRQGSNSNQPQHF
TRBJ2-3	NA	TRBD2	TRBV13	TGTGCCAGCAGTTGGCGGGGGGCTGGCACAGATACGCAGTATTTT	CASSWRGAGTDTQYF
TRBJ2-7	once	TRBD1	TRBV4-2	TGTGCCAGCAGCCCAGGGGACAGGGGGTCCTACGAGCAGTACTTC	CASSPGDRGSYEQYF
TRBJ2-5	NA	TRBD2	TRBV7-6	TGTGCCAGCAGCTTGTTACTAGCGGGAGCTCGAGAGACCCAGTACTTC	CASSLLLAGARETQYF